This T cell receptor beta chain was identified during a study of blood T cell repertoires in COVID-19. Assay: immunoSEQ multiplex PCR; the TCRdb copy retains only in-frame clones and omits some. The sample holds fewer than 250,000 clones; roughly 84% are singletons and the top ten take roughly 7.2%. Participant reports of clinical history set cohort assignment. The germline V gene has CDR1 LNHDA and CDR2 SQIVND (reference sequence). The CDR3 consists of 13 residues. V dropped 5 bases and J dropped 5 bases, with 10 bases sitting between them. The chain employs TRBV19 and TRBJ1-5, with D tentatively TRBD1 (6 bases). Sequenced material: PBMCs or T cells enriched from blood (not recorded which). The sequence was collected from a man younger than 45 in a cohort exposed to, infected with or recovered from COVID-19 (not recorded which). DNA for the CDR3: TGTGCCAGTAGTGCACAGGGAGATCAGCCCCAGCATTTT. This encodes CASSAQGDQPQHF.